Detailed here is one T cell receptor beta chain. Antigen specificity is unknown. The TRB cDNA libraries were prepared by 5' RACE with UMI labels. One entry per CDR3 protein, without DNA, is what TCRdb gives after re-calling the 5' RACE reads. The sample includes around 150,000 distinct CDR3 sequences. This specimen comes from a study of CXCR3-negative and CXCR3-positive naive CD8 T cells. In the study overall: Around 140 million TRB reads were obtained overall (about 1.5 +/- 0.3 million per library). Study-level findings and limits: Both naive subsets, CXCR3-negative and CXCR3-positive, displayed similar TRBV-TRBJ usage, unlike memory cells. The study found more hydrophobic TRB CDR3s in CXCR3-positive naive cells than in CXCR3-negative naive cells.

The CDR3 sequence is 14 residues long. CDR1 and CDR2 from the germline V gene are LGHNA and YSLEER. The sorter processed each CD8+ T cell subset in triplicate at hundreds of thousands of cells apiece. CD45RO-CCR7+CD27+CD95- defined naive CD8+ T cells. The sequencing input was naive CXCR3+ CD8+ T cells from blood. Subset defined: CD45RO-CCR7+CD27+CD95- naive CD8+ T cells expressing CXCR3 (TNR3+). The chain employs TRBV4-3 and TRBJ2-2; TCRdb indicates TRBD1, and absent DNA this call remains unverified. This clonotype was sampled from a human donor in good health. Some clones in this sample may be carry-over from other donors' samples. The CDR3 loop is CASSRRENTGELFF.